This T cell receptor beta chain is drawn from a study of T-cell memory formation after mild COVID-19. Study conclusions and caveats: Memory sampled before infection contained some responding clones, suggesting cross-reactive memory joined. Still unconfirmed is whether the second-wave clones peaking on day 37 recognized SARS-CoV-2.

This clonotype was counted ten times or more. Its antigen is not known. 5'RACE with constant-segment primers built TCRalpha and TCRbeta cDNA libraries with UMIs. MiXCR, applied by TCRdb to the 5' RACE reads, yields one record per CDR3 protein. In the table there are over 400,000 distinct CDR3 sequences, around 22% of which are singletons. There are 11 residues in the CDR3. V lost 4 bases and J 3 bases, leaving 5 bases between the germline ends. From germline, CDR1 is SGHRS and CDR2 YFSETQ. The sequenced material came from PBMCs or a T cell subset sorted from them (not recorded which). This clonotype was sampled from an adult woman who had mild COVID-19 (a few samples of this study predate the infection). Cell type and time point are not known. The gene calls are TRBV5-1 and TRBJ2-7; no clear D gene. The CDR3 loop is CASSAGYEQYF. CDR3 sequence (DNA): TGCGCCAGCAGCGCCGGCTACGAGCAGTACTTC.